This T cell receptor beta chain originates from a study of blood T cell repertoires in COVID-19. How the authors handled the data: Amplification with reference gene primers provided the estimates of nucleated cell counts. The assay was immunoSEQ multiplex PCR, and TCRdb's table has in-frame clones only and misses some. D and trimming come from the DNA, and the V and J calls and clone size come from that table. This sample carries some 160,000 clones, around four fifths of them seen once, and the ten largest clones take 6.5%. Trimming stripped 3 bases from V and 3 bases from J, with 16 bases between. The V gene's germline CDR1 is SGHRS and CDR2 YFSETQ. The CDR3 runs to 15 residues.

This sequence originates from a man in his 70s with active or convalescent COVID-19. This chain connects TRBV5-1 to TRBJ2-7; D is possibly TRBD1 (6 bases). Sample: peripheral blood. The CDR3 DNA reads TGCGCCAGCAGCTACGAGATCAGGGGAGACTACGAGCAGTACTTC. Translating it yields CASSYEIRGDYEQYF.